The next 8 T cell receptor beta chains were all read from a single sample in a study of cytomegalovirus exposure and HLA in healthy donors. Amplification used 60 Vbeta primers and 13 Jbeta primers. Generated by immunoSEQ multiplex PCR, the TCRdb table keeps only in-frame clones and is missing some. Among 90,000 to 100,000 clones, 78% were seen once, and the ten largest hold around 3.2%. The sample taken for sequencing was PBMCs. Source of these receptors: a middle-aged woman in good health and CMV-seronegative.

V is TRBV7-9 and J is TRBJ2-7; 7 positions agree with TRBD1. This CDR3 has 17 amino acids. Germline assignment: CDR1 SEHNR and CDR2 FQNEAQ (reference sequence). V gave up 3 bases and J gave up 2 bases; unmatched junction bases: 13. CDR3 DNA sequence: TGTGCCAGCAGCTTGATTCGCAGGGGGTTTCAAGCCTACGAGCAGTACTTC. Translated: CASSLIRRGFQAYEQYF. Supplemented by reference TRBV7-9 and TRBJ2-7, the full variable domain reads DTGVSQNPRHKITKRGQNVTFRCDPISEHNRLYWYRQTLGQGPEFLTYFQNEAQLEKSRLLSDRFSAERPKGSFSTLEIQRTEQGDSAMYLCASSLIRRGFQAYEQYFGPGTRLTVT.

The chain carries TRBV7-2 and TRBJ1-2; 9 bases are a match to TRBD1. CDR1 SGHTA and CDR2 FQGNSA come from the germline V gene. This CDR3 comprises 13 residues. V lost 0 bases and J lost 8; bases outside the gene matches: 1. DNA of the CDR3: TGTGCCAGCAGCTTAGCGACAGGGGGAGGCTACACCTTC. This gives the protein CASSLATGGGYTF.

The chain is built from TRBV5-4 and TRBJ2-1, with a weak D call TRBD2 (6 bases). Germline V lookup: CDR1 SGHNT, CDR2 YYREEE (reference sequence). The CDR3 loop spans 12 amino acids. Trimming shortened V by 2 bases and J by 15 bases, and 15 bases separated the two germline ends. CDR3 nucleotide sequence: TGTGCCAGCAGCTTTGGACTACCAAGACGGTTCTTC. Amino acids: CASSFGLPRRFF.

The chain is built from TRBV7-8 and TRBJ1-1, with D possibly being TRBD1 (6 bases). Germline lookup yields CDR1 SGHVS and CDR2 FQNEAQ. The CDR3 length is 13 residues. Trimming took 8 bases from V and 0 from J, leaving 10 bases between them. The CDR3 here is CASGQGMNTEAFF. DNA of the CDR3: TGTGCCAGCGGTCAGGGGATGAACACTGAAGCTTTCTTT.

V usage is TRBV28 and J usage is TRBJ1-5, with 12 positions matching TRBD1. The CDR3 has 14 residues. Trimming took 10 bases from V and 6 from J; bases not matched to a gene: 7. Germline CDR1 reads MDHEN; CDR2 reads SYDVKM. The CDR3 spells CATGTGGMGQPQHF. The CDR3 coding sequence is TGTGCCACAGGGACAGGGGGCATGGGTCAGCCCCAGCATTTT.

This chain's CDR3 is CASSPGGGRNTEAFF. The CDR3 DNA is TGCGCCAGCAGCCCTGGGGGGGGGCGGAACACTGAAGCTTTCTTT. The chain uses TRBV5-1 and TRBJ1-1, with D maybe TRBD1 (6 bases). V lost 4 bases and J lost 1, with 14 bases in between. The CDR3 extends over 15 amino acids. Germline CDR1 is SGHRS and CDR2 is YFSETQ.

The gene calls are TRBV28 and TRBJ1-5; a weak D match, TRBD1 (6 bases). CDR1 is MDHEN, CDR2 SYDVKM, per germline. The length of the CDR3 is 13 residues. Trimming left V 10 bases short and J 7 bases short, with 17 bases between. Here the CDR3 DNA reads TGTGCCATCGTCGACAGGCAACGGCAGCCCCAGCATTTT. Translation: CAIVDRQRQPQHF. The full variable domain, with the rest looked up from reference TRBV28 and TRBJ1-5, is DVKVTQSSRYLVKRTGEKVFLECVQDMDHENMFWYRQDPGLGLRLIYFSYDVKMKEKGDIPEGYSVSREKKERFSLILESASTNQTSMYLCAIVDRQRQPQHFGDGTRLSIL.

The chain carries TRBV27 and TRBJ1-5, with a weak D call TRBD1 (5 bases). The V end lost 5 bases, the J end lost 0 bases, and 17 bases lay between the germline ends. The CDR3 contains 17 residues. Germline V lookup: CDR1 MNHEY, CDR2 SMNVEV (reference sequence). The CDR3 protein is CASSPQGGGGSNQPQHF. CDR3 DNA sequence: TGTGCCAGCAGTCCGCAGGGCGGGGGGGGTAGCAATCAGCCCCAGCATTTT.